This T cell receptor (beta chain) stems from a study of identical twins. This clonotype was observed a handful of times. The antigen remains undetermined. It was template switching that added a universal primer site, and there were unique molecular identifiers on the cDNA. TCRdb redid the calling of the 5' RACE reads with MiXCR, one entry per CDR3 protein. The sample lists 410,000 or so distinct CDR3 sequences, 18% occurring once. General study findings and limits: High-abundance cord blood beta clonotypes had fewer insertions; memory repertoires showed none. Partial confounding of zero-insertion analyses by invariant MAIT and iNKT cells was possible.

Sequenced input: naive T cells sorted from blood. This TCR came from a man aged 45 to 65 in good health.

The CDR3 sequence is CASSQDPGTNYNEQFF. The CDR3 DNA follows: TGTGCCAGCAGCCAAGACCCCGGGACAAACTACAATGAGCAGTTCTTC. The genes are TRBV4-2 and TRBJ2-1; D perhaps matches TRBD1 (6 bases). Germline loops: CDR1 LGHNA, CDR2 YNFKEQ. Trimming removed 0 bases at V and 3 bases at J, with 12 bases between. This CDR3 contains 16 residues.